Listed below are T cell receptor beta chains from one sample, sequenced in a study of blood T cell repertoires in COVID-19. Here immunoSEQ multiplex PCR was the method, and the copy in TCRdb shows in-frame clones only, minus some. The top ten hold about 5% of the sample, which has some 290,000 clones, over 80% seen once. Sequenced: peripheral blood. The receptor set was obtained from a man between 60 and 75 years old who had recovered from COVID-19. CDR3s include the opening cysteine and the closing phenylalanine or tryptophan.

J gene,V gene,CDR3 protein
TRBJ1-2,TRBV6-5,CASSYSGQGNIYGYTF
TRBJ1-4,TRBV19,CASSIDGFNGKLFF
TRBJ1-5,TRBV19,CASSIEGRGWQPQHF
TRBJ1-1,TRBV6-5,CASRIGGVDSTEAFF
TRBJ2-1,TRBV5-4,CASSFDTGSYNEQFF
TRBJ2-1,TRBV9,CASSVGGASGGNEQFF
TRBJ2-5,TRBV6-1,CASSEISLAGVETQYF
TRBJ2-7,TRBV6-5,CASTAPGGVGEQYF
TRBJ2-7,TRBV3-1/TRBV3-2,CASSPGQPHEQYF
TRBJ1-1,TRBV9,CASSVAGGGLVAFF
TRBJ1-6,TRBV6-2/TRBV6-3,CASSYGPALSPLHF
TRBJ2-3,TRBV5-1,CASSQRTSGGTDTQYF
TRBJ2-2,TRBV19,CASSIPGGELFF
TRBJ1-1,TRBV7-9,CASKMGAQSTEAFF
TRBJ2-3,TRBV5-1,CASSFRQVHATQYF
TRBJ2-7,TRBV7-9,CASSLVGYEQYF
TRBJ2-1,TRBV19,CASSIYDEQFF
TRBJ2-1,TRBV5-5,CASSPLGLAGVNEQFF
TRBJ1-1,TRBV30,CAWSKHRSMNTEAFF
TRBJ2-2,TRBV6-5,CASRRARGDTGELFF
TRBJ2-7,TRBV7-2,CASSLGGVFGTYYEQYF
TRBJ1-1,TRBV5-1,CASSLAGVTEAFF
TRBJ2-5,TRBV7-6,CASSLRDTPKIGQYF
TRBJ2-2,TRBV27,CASSWQGLPGELFF
TRBJ1-4,TRBV5-6,CASSAAGGGEKLFF
TRBJ1-2,TRBV11-2,CASTHSIRGQGPNNYGYTF
TRBJ2-3,TRBV5-1,CASSFKGGGTDTQYF
TRBJ2-7,TRBV6-5,CASRDTTYEQYF
TRBJ1-3,TRBV19,CASGRDRENGNTIYF
TRBJ1-2,TRBV7-5,CVRSLCGERIYGYTF
TRBJ1-4,TRBV7-6,CASSLVDRGEKLFF
TRBJ1-4,TRBV25-1,CASSESNRINEKLFF
TRBJ2-3,TRBV10-3,CAINQGTDTQYF
TRBJ1-6,TRBV12-3/TRBV12-4,CASSLSGSSPLHF
TRBJ2-7,TRBV2,CASRIQVYEQYF
TRBJ2-1,TRBV6-1,CASSEALGGLGRRNEQFF
TRBJ2-1,TRBV5-4,CASSLAQPRSSYNEQFF
TRBJ2-1,TRBV2,CASSKPPGLAVNEQFF
TRBJ1-5,TRBV28,CASRPGQGGQPQHF
TRBJ1-1,TRBV12-5,CASGGTGHTEAFF
TRBJ2-2,TRBV28,CASSLPRSNTGELFF
TRBJ2-7,TRBV19,CASSANRYEQYF